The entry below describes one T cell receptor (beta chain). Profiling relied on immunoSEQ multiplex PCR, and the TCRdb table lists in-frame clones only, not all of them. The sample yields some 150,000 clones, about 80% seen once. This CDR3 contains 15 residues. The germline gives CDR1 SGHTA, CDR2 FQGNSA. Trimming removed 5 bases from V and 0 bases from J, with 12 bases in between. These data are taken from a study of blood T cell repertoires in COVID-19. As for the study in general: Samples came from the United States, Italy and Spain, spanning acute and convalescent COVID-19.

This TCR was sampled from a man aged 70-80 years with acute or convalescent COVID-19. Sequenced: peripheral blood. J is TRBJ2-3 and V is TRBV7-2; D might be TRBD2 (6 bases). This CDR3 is CASSRSAGSTDTQYF. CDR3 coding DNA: TGTGCCAGCAGCCGGTCGGCGGGGAGCACAGATACGCAGTATTTT.